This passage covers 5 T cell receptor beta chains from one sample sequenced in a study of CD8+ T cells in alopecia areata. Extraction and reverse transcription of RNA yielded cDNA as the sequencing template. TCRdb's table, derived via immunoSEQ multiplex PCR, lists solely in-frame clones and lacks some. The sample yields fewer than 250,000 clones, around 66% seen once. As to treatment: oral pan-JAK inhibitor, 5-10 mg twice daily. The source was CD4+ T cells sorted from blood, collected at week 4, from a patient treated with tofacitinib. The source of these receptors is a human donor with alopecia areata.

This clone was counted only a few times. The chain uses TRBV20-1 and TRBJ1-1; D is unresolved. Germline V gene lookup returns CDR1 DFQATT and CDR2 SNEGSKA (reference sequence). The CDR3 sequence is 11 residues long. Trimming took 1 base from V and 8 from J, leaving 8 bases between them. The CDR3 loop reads CSARGSREAFF. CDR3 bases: TGCAGTGCTAGAGGTTCCAGGGAAGCTTTCTTT.

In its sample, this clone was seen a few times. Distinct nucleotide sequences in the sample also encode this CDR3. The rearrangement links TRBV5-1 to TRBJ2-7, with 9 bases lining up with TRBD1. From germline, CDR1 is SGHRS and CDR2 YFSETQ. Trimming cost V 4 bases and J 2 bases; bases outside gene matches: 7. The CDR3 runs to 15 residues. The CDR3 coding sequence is TGCGCCAGCAGCCCCGGGACAGGGCCCCCCTACGAGCAGTACTTC. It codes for CASSPGTGPPYEQYF.

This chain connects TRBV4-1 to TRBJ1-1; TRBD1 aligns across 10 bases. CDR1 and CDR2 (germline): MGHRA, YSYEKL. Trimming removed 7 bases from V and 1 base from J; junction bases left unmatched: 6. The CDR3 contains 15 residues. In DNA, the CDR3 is TGCGCCAGCAAGCAAGGGACAGGGGAGAACACTGAAGCTTTCTTT. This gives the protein CASKQGTGENTEAFF.

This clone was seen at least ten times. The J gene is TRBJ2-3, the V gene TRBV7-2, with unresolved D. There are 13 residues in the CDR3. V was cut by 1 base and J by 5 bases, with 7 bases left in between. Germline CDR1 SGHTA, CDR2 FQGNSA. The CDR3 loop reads CASSLDNEDTQYF. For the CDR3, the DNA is TGTGCCAGCAGCTTAGATAATGAAGATACGCAGTATTTT. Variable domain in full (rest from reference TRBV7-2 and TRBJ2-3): GAGVSQSPSNKVTEKGKDVELRCDPISGHTALYWYRQSLGQGLEFLIYFQGNSAPDKSGLPSDRFSAERTGGSVSTLTIQRTQQEDSAVYLCASSLDNEDTQYFGPGTRLTVL.

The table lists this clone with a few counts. In DNA, the CDR3 is TGTGCCAGCAGCCAAGATACATTCTACAATGAGCAGTTCTTC. Translation gives CASSQDTFYNEQFF. This chain joins TRBV14 and TRBJ2-1, with D unclear. Germline CDR1 is SGHDN and CDR2 is FVKESK. The CDR3 has 14 residues. The V end lost 0 bases, the J end lost 3 bases, and 6 bases lay between the germline ends. The entire variable domain, with the rest obtained from reference TRBV14 and TRBJ2-1, is as follows: EAGVTQFPSHSVIEKGQTVTLRCDPISGHDNLYWYRRVMGKEIKFLLHFVKESKQDESGMPNNRFLAERTGGTYSTLKVQPAELEDSGVYFCASSQDTFYNEQFFGPGTRLTVL.